This record looks at one T cell receptor (beta chain) sequence and its context. The target antigen is unknown. PCR primers comprised 60 Vbeta and 13 Jbeta primers. The protocol was immunoSEQ multiplex PCR, while the TCRdb copy is restricted to in-frame clones and leaves out a portion. The top ten hold over 2% of the sample, which has some 130,000 clones, 75% to 80% seen once. The length of the CDR3 is 14 residues. Trimming took 2 bases from V and 4 from J, leaving 11 bases between them. Germline loops: CDR1 MGHDK, CDR2 SYGVNS. The data were obtained in a study of cytomegalovirus exposure and HLA in healthy donors. Study results and caveats: The authors enumerated 180 or so TCR beta chains as linked to cytomegalovirus. In an earlier analysis, about 90% or about 30%: the productive usage of most TCR beta V segments. Many donors carried some public TCRs, although rarity characterized most TCR sequences. Some V segments, including TRBV6-2 and TRBV6-3, were excluded as indistinguishable.

This TCR was sampled from a man aged 30 to 45 in good health and CMV-seronegative. The chain links TRBV25-1 to TRBJ1-2; maybe TRBD1 (6 bases). What was sequenced was PBMCs. CDR3 bases: TGTGCCAGCAGTGAACCCGACAGGCCCTATGGCTACACCTTC. This gives the protein CASSEPDRPYGYTF.